This T cell receptor (beta chain) stems from a study of blood T cell repertoires in COVID-19. Across the whole study: Nucleic acid was either cDNA or gDNA, and it came from T cells, B-cell-depleted T cells, or PBMCs.

Germline-derived CDR1 and CDR2 are SGHNT and YENEEA. Unmatched junction bases numbered 3, after V lost 5 bases and J lost 3 bases. The length of the CDR3 is 15 residues. This clone was counted a few times. How the authors handled the data: Estimation of nucleated cell counts relied on the amplification of reference gene primers. Clones were sequenced by immunoSEQ multiplex PCR, and TCRdb holds only the in-frame ones, with some missing. The V and J calls and clone size were taken over from that table, and D and trimming were inferred from the DNA. This table has around 92,000 clones, roughly 87% appearing once.

This sequence was found in a woman older than 75 with active COVID-19. V and J are TRBV11-3 and TRBJ2-2, with TRBD2 matching 10 bases. Source material: peripheral blood. The CDR3 is CASSQGLADTGELFF. The CDR3 nucleotides are TGTGCCAGCAGCCAAGGACTAGCGGACACCGGGGAGCTGTTTTTT. Based on the CDR3 plus reference TRBV11-3 and TRBJ2-2, the full variable domain is EAGVVQSPRYKIIEKKQPVAFWCNPISGHNTLYWYLQNLGQGPELLIRYENEEAVDDSQLPKDRFSAERLKGVDSTLKIQPAELGDSAVYLCASSQGLADTGELFFGEGSRLTVL.